The 17 T cell receptor beta chains below come from one sample, sequenced in a study of T cells expressing NK-cell markers. Reprocessing the 5' RACE reads, TCRdb reports a single entry for every CDR3 protein and omits DNA. The sample has approximately 440,000 distinct CDR3 sequences; the top ten hold over 1.1%. Source material: blood T cells: a sorted CD56 or NKG2C T cell subset, CD4+ or CD8+ T cells, or bulk PBMC T cells (not recorded which). These receptors were obtained from a woman aged 50 to 60 in good health.

This chain links TRBV2 with TRBJ2-3; as DNA is missing, the TRBD2 call by TCRdb cannot be tested. This CDR3 has 15 amino acids. CDR1 is SNHLY and CDR2 is FYNNEI in the germline V gene. The CDR3 loop reads CASTEREVVTDTQYF.

The genes are TRBV7-2 and TRBJ2-3; TCRdb's D gene call, TRBD1, goes unchecked for lack of DNA. CDR3 length: 14 residues. CDR1 is SGHTA, CDR2 FQGNSA, per germline. The CDR3: CASSHQTGTDTQYF.

The chain combines TRBV24-1 with TRBJ2-3; TCRdb's assignment of TRBD1 cannot be checked, as there is no DNA. In germline, CDR1 is KGHDR, CDR2 SFDVKD. CDR3 length equals 15 residues. CDR3 sequence reads: CATSDSPGGTDTQYF.

The V gene is TRBV5-1, the J gene TRBJ2-5; the TRBD2 assignment by TCRdb is unverifiable without DNA. This CDR3 spans 15 amino acids. The V gene's germline CDR1 is SGHRS and CDR2 YFSETQ. CDR3 protein: CASSLDGLAQETQYF.

V and J are TRBV24-1 and TRBJ2-1; TCRdb reports TRBD1, a call that lacks DNA to check it against. The CDR3 extends over 15 amino acids. Germline CDR1 is KGHDR and CDR2 is SFDVKD. CDR3: CATSDFPTAGHEQFF.

V usage is TRBV10-3 and J usage is TRBJ2-1; the D call of TRBD2 rests on TCRdb alone, since no DNA is present to check it. This CDR3 comprises 17 residues. The V gene's germline CDR1 is ENHRY and CDR2 SYGVKD. The CDR3 here is CAISGRDGRAVYNEQFF.

The chain recombines TRBV20-1 with TRBJ2-1; with no DNA, the TCRdb D assignment of TRBD1 cannot be verified. The CDR3 is 14 residues long. The germline V gene encodes CDR1 DFQATT and CDR2 SNEGSKA (reference sequence). The CDR3 reads CSAREGRRYNEQFF.

The chain joins TRBV7-2 to TRBJ2-4; the D gene TCRdb calls, TRBD1, cannot be checked with no DNA. The CDR3 spans 13 residues. Germline V gives CDR1 SGHTA, CDR2 FQGNSA. The CDR3 spells CASSKVGGNIQYF. The entire variable domain, with the rest obtained from reference TRBV7-2 and TRBJ2-4, is as follows: GAGVSQSPSNKVTEKGKDVELRCDPISGHTALYWYRQSLGQGLEFLIYFQGNSAPDKSGLPSDRFSAERTGGSVSTLTIQRTQQEDSAVYLCASSKVGGNIQYFGAGTRLSVL.

The gene calls are TRBV24-1 and TRBJ2-2; TCRdb reports TRBD1, a call that lacks DNA to check it against. There are 13 residues in the CDR3. CDR1 is KGHDR, CDR2 SFDVKD, per germline. CDR3 sequence reads: CATSGQGPGELFF.

This CDR3 reads CASGSRHNEQFF. The rearrangement uses TRBV12-5 and TRBJ2-1; TCRdb selects TRBD1, and the lack of DNA leaves this call unchecked. This CDR3 comprises 12 residues. Germline V gene sequence: CDR1 LGHNT, CDR2 FRNRAP.

The chain links TRBV20-1 to TRBJ2-3. CDR3 size: 11 residues. CDR1 is DFQATT and CDR2 is SNEGSKA in the germline V gene (reference sequence). CDR3 in amino acids: CSAVTADTQYF.

The chain uses TRBV5-5 and TRBJ2-3; TCRdb returns TRBD2, unconfirmable since there is no DNA. This CDR3 comprises 16 residues. Germline-derived CDR1 and CDR2 are SGHKS and YYEKEE (reference sequence). Here the CDR3 reads CASNAASGRNTDTQYF.

The rearrangement joins TRBV9 to TRBJ2-6. The CDR3 is 14 amino acids. Germline CDR1 SGDLS, CDR2 YYNGEE. The CDR3 is CASTTTSGANVLTF.

The chain recombines TRBV24-1 with TRBJ2-5; the D call of TRBD1 rests on TCRdb alone, since no DNA is present to check it. CDR1 and CDR2 from the germline V gene are KGHDR and SFDVKD. The CDR3 is 15 amino acids. CDR3 in amino acids: CATSDLQSREETQYF.

This CDR3 reads CASRLAGEGNEQFF. The chain links TRBV27 to TRBJ2-1; the TCRdb D gene call, TRBD2, has no DNA to confirm it. The CDR3 is 14 amino acids. Germline CDR1 reads MNHEY; CDR2 reads SMNVEV (reference sequence).

The chain joins TRBV11-3 to TRBJ2-1; the D gene TCRdb calls, TRBD2, cannot be checked with no DNA. The CDR3 is 16 amino acids. Germline lookup yields CDR1 SGHNT and CDR2 YENEEA. This chain's CDR3 is CASSPRTSGAGNEQFF.

This chain joins TRBV20-1 and TRBJ2-5; as DNA is missing, the TRBD2 call by TCRdb cannot be tested. Germline CDR1 and CDR2: DFQATT and SNEGSKA (reference sequence). The CDR3 contains 15 residues. CDR3 protein: CSARTSAPGVETQYF.